A selection of T cell receptor beta chains follows, all from one sample in a study of blood T cells in healthy people across ages. TCRdb itself ran the 5' RACE reads through MiXCR, one entry per CDR3 protein. The table shows hundreds of thousands of distinct CDR3 sequences, with 25% to 30% occurring only once. The sample taken for sequencing was blood. The source of these receptors is a woman aged 80 or older in good health. Each CDR3 is given with its conserved first and last residue. D genes are given only for firm matches. Size is omitted from some rows. Given values are once, few, many or a class for expanded clones.

clone_size,j_call,v_call,d_call,cdr3_aa,cdr3_nt
many,TRBJ2-7,TRBV7-2,.,CASSLQRILYF,TGTGCCAGCAGCCTCCAGCGAATCCTGTACTTC
few,TRBJ2-3,TRBV3-1,TRBD2,CASSHLAADTQYF,TGTGCCAGCAGCCATCTAGCGGCAGATACGCAGTATTTT
many,TRBJ2-5,TRBV29-1,TRBD2,CSAGGPRQKTQYF,TGCAGCGCGGGGGGGCCCCGTCAAAAGACCCAGTACTTC
many,TRBJ2-1,TRBV6-2/TRBV6-3,.,CASSATVLNEQFF,TGTGCCAGCTCAGCGACTGTCTTAAATGAGCAGTTCTTC
many,TRBJ2-2,TRBV12-3/TRBV12-4,.,CASSWETGELFF,TGTGCCAGCAGTTGGGAAACCGGGGAGCTGTTTTTT
.,TRBJ2-3,TRBV11-2,TRBD2,CASSLALARMDTQYF,TGTGCCAGCAGCTTAGCACTAGCGCGTATGGATACGCAGTATTTT
few,TRBJ2-4,TRBV21-1,.,CASSKAPREYIQYF,TGTGCCAGCAGCAAAGCCCCGAGGGAATACATTCAGTACTTC
.,TRBJ1-2,TRBV29-1,.,CSVEAREGRGYTF,TGCAGCGTTGAAGCCCGGGAGGGTCGTGGCTACACCTTC
.,TRBJ2-3,TRBV12-3/TRBV12-4,.,CASSFGGMSTDTQYF,TGTGCCAGCAGTTTCGGTGGGATGAGCACAGATACGCAGTATTTT
.,TRBJ2-2,TRBV4-3,TRBD2,CASSQAPSGGENTGELFF,TGCGCCAGCAGCCAAGCTCCTAGCGGGGGGGAAAACACCGGGGAGCTGTTTTTT
once,TRBJ2-4,TRBV7-9,.,CASTNARGVSKNIQYF,TGTGCCAGCACAAACGCAAGGGGGGTGTCCAAAAACATTCAGTACTTC
many,TRBJ2-1,TRBV6-6,.,CASDQFQSLANYNEQFF,TGTGCCAGCGATCAATTTCAGAGTTTAGCAAACTACAATGAGCAGTTCTTC
.,TRBJ2-7,TRBV19,.,CASSIPGRYEQYF,TGTGCCAGTAGTATACCTGGGAGGTACGAGCAGTACTTC
.,TRBJ1-4,TRBV4-3,.,CASSAYYSSTDEKLFF,TGCGCCAGCAGCGCCTACTACAGTAGCACTGATGAAAAACTGTTTTTT
.,TRBJ1-1,TRBV30,TRBD1,CAWSLGQITEAFF,TGTGCCTGGAGTTTGGGACAGATCACTGAAGCTTTCTTT
many,TRBJ2-1,TRBV4-3,.,CASSQEVVTVEQFF,TGCGCCAGCAGCCAAGAGGTGGTAACGGTAGAGCAGTTCTTC
many,TRBJ1-5,TRBV7-2,.,CASSLALGPSNQPQHF,TGTGCCAGCAGCTTAGCGCTGGGCCCAAGCAATCAGCCCCAGCATTTT
many,TRBJ1-2,TRBV29-1,.,CSVAHGSGYGYTF,TGCAGCGTTGCCCATGGGTCTGGGTATGGCTACACCTTC
.,TRBJ1-5,TRBV7-2,.,CASGSSGQPQHF,TGTGCCAGCGGCAGTAGCGGTCAGCCCCAGCATTTT
many,TRBJ2-7,TRBV7-6,.,CASSLSDLEQYF,TGTGCCAGCAGCTTAAGCGATCTAGAGCAGTACTTC
many,TRBJ2-6,TRBV30,.,CAWSTRGANVLTF,TGTGCCTGGAGTACCCGAGGGGCCAACGTCCTGACTTTC
many,TRBJ1-2,TRBV5-1,.,CASSGDLYGYTF,TGCGCCAGCAGCGGGGACTTATATGGCTACACCTTC
.,TRBJ2-5,TRBV7-9,.,CASSLGHNQETQYF,TGTGCCAGCAGCTTAGGACACAACCAAGAGACCCAGTACTTC
few,TRBJ2-7,TRBV19,.,CASSTDSQPLYEQYF,TGTGCCAGTAGCACCGACAGCCAGCCACTCTACGAGCAGTACTTC